The sequence of this T cell receptor beta chain was determined in a study of cytomegalovirus exposure and HLA in healthy donors. Comments on this clone: Its antigen is still unknown.

Study outcomes and limitations: A later analysis found common viral pathogens apparently linked to several of the most significant clusters. A cluster of highly shared sequence variants was likely a sequencing artifact.

The CDR3 contains 14 residues. J was trimmed by 4 bases and V by 2 bases; bases with no gene match: 2. Germline V gene sequence: CDR1 ENHRY, CDR2 SYGVKD. Researchers ran the PCR with 60 Vbeta and 13 Jbeta primers. Sequenced by immunoSEQ multiplex PCR; TCRdb stores in-frame clones only, minus some. The table has fewer than 75,000 clones, under 85% seen once; the top ten hold less than 3.5%. The TCR was taken from a woman aged 25 to 39 in good health and CMV-seronegative. Source material: PBMCs. The rearrangement joins TRBV10-3 to TRBJ1-2; 9 positions match TRBD1. CDR3 sequence reads: CAISERGQGYGYTF. Here the CDR3 DNA reads TGTGCCATCAGTGAGAGGGGACAGGGCTATGGCTACACCTTC.